The sequence of this T cell receptor beta chain was determined in a study of blood T cell repertoires in COVID-19. Study at large: Researchers got acute and convalescent COVID-19 samples from the United States, Italy and Spain. T cells, B-cell-depleted T cells, or PBMCs supplied cDNA or gDNA.

During active infection, Seattle patients enrolled and were then monitored through disease. Per the authors' pipeline: Reference gene primer amplification gave nucleated cell count estimates. Profiling relied on immunoSEQ multiplex PCR, and the TCRdb table lists in-frame clones only, not all of them. D and trimming were read from the DNA, whereas the V and J calls and clone size are those reported in that table. Of roughly 68,000 clones listed, 70% to 90% were seen once; the top ten hold 3.4%. The CDR3 loop spans 12 amino acids. V lost 7 bases and J lost 4, with 11 bases in between. The V and J genes are TRBV12-3 or TRBV12-4 and TRBJ2-7, with D possibly being TRBD1 (6 bases). The specimen was peripheral blood. The receptor's source is a woman aged 50 to 60 with COVID-19, enrolled during active disease. The CDR3: CASTRDIYEQYF. In DNA, the CDR3 is TGTGCCAGCACCAGGGACATTTACGAGCAGTACTTC.